Listed below are T cell receptor beta chains from one sample, sequenced in a study of cytomegalovirus exposure and HLA in healthy donors. TCRdb's table, derived via immunoSEQ multiplex PCR, lists solely in-frame clones and lacks some. This sample has 100,000 to 150,000 clones, with about 73% found just once. The sequenced material came from PBMCs. Receptor source: a woman in her forties in good health and CMV-seronegative. The CDR3 runs from the conserved cysteine through the conserved F or W. A D gene is named only where the DNA matches it firmly. For some rows the clone size is stated as once, few or many, or as a class when expanded; others skip it.

d_call	v_call	clone_size	j_call	cdr3_aa	cdr3_nt
TRBD2	TRBV5-1	.	TRBJ2-7	CASSLASGLAGGPEYF	TGCGCCAGCAGCTTGGCTTCGGGACTAGCGGGAGGCCCCGAGTACTTC
TRBD1	TRBV6-4	.	TRBJ1-2	CASSRTTTGDYGYTF	TGTGCCAGCAGTCGAACGACAACAGGGGACTATGGCTACACCTTC
TRBD1	TRBV10-3	few	TRBJ1-2	CAISATEGQGGYGYTF	TGTGCCATCAGTGCAACAGAGGGACAGGGTGGCTATGGCTACACCTTC
.	TRBV6-5	.	TRBJ2-7	CASRKNSGLPYEQYF	TGTGCCAGCAGGAAAAATAGCGGACTTCCCTACGAGCAGTACTTC
.	TRBV5-1	once	TRBJ2-2	CASSLGAGSTGELFF	TGCGCCAGCAGCTTGGGCGCAGGGTCCACCGGGGAGCTGTTTTTT
.	TRBV5-6	.	TRBJ1-5	CASSLVDQPQHF	TGTGCCAGCAGCTTGGTAGATCAGCCCCAGCATTTT
TRBD2	TRBV5-1	few	TRBJ2-3	CASSLGLARTRQGTDTQYF	TGCGCCAGCAGCCTCGGACTAGCGAGAACTCGACAGGGCACAGATACGCAGTATTTT
TRBD2	TRBV7-7	once	TRBJ2-1	CASSLGLDNNEQFF	TGTGCTAGCAGCTTGGGACTAGATAACAATGAGCAGTTCTTC
TRBD2	TRBV7-7	once	TRBJ2-1	CASSLSSGAYNEQFF	TGTGCTAGCAGCTTAAGTAGCGGGGCCTACAATGAGCAGTTCTTC
TRBD2	TRBV29-1	.	TRBJ2-1	CSVDRGGLYNEQFF	TGCAGCGTTGATCGGGGAGGGCTGTACAATGAGCAGTTCTTC
TRBD2	TRBV5-5	.	TRBJ2-5	CASSDASGSVETQYF	TGTGCCAGCAGCGACGCTAGCGGGAGCGTTGAGACCCAGTACTTC
TRBD2	TRBV18	.	TRBJ2-1	CASSPPGTSEQFF	TGTGCCAGCTCACCACCAGGGACTAGTGAGCAGTTCTTC
TRBD2	TRBV11-2	.	TRBJ2-2	CASSPIAGDRTGELFF	TGTGCCAGCAGCCCAATAGCGGGCGATCGGACCGGGGAGCTGTTTTTT
TRBD1	TRBV7-9	few	TRBJ2-4	CASSSTRDRRHF	TGTGCCAGCAGTAGCACCCGGGACAGGCGACACTTC
TRBD1	TRBV7-9	.	TRBJ2-1	CASRTDRVNEQFF	TGTGCCAGCAGGACCGACAGGGTTAATGAGCAGTTCTTC
.	TRBV28	.	TRBJ2-4	CASSLWTATKNIQYF	TGTGCCAGCAGTTTATGGACAGCGACCAAAAACATTCAGTACTTC
TRBD1	TRBV2	.	TRBJ1-5	CASSLQGASNQPQHF	TGTGCCAGCAGTTTACAGGGGGCTAGCAATCAGCCCCAGCATTTT
.	TRBV2	.	TRBJ1-5	CASSTQADQPQHF	TGTGCCAGCAGTACACAGGCGGACCAGCCCCAGCATTTT
.	TRBV7-2	once	TRBJ1-2	CASSLVSLSNYGYTF	TGTGCCAGCAGCTTAGTCTCTCTTTCTAACTATGGCTACACCTTC
TRBD2	TRBV20-1	.	TRBJ2-1	CSSGVGDPQFF	TGCAGTAGCGGGGTTGGGGACCCCCAGTTCTTC
.	TRBV5-1	.	TRBJ2-5	CASSLEVLGAQYF	TGCGCCAGCAGCTTGGAAGTCCTAGGGGCCCAGTACTTC
TRBD1	TRBV7-2	.	TRBJ2-1	CASSLYGQGMDYEQFF	TGTGCCAGCAGCTTGTACGGACAGGGGATGGATTATGAGCAGTTCTTC
.	TRBV19	.	TRBJ2-3	CASSSITSTAQYF	TGTGCCAGTAGTAGCATCACTAGTACGGCGCAGTATTTT
.	TRBV7-2	.	TRBJ2-1	CASSLTAGSYNEQFF	TGTGCCAGCAGCTTAACGGCGGGTTCCTACAATGAGCAGTTCTTC
TRBD2	TRBV5-1	.	TRBJ2-3	CASSLAGTSGRVTDTQYF	TGCGCCAGCAGCTTGGCCGGGACTAGCGGGAGAGTTACAGATACGCAGTATTTT
.	TRBV7-2	.	TRBJ2-7	CASSLTRGPYEQYF	TGTGCCAGCAGCTTAACCAGGGGTCCCTACGAGCAGTACTTC
.	TRBV6-1	.	TRBJ1-5	CASMSLVNQPQHF	TGTGCCAGCATGTCACTGGTAAATCAGCCCCAGCATTTT
.	TRBV6-5	few	TRBJ1-4	CASSYQKNVYEKLFF	TGTGCCAGCAGTTACCAGAAGAACGTTTATGAAAAACTGTTTTTT
TRBD1	TRBV6-5	.	TRBJ2-1	CASSSPGQGGFNEQFF	TGTGCCAGCAGTTCGCCGGGACAGGGAGGTTTCAATGAGCAGTTCTTC
.	TRBV29-1	.	TRBJ2-1	CSVAESSSYNEQFF	TGCAGCGTGGCGGAGTCGAGCTCCTACAATGAGCAGTTCTTC
TRBD2	TRBV7-9	once	TRBJ2-3	CSSSNLLAGGADTQYF	TGTTCCAGCAGCAACCTACTAGCGGGAGGAGCAGATACGCAGTATTTT
.	TRBV20-1	few	TRBJ1-1	CSASSNTEAFF	TGCAGTGCCTCGAGCAACACTGAAGCTTTCTTT
.	TRBV15	.	TRBJ2-3	CATGRGLGDTQYF	TGTGCCACGGGGAGGGGGTTGGGAGATACGCAGTATTTT
TRBD1	TRBV15	.	TRBJ2-1	CATSMWTGRDNEQFF	TGTGCCACCAGCATGTGGACAGGGCGGGACAATGAGCAGTTCTTC
TRBD2	TRBV6-1	.	TRBJ2-3	CASRMVGGIDTQYF	TGTGCCAGCAGGATGGTGGGAGGGATAGATACGCAGTATTTT
.	TRBV5-6	.	TRBJ1-5	CASSLDGSQPQHF	TGTGCCAGCAGCTTGGATGGGAGTCAGCCCCAGCATTTT
TRBD2	TRBV7-2	once	TRBJ2-1	CASSLSPGLEYNEQFF	TGTGCCAGCAGCTTATCCCCGGGACTAGAGTACAATGAGCAGTTCTTC
.	TRBV5-4	.	TRBJ1-3	CASSSPTGPSGNTIYF	TGTGCCAGCAGCAGCCCGACAGGCCCCTCTGGAAACACCATATATTTT
TRBD2	TRBV19	.	TRBJ2-5	CASSISGRALSETQYF	TGTGCCAGTAGTATAAGCGGGAGGGCCCTCTCCGAGACCCAGTACTTC
TRBD1	TRBV2	.	TRBJ2-7	CASSRDRKKYF	TGTGCCAGCAGTAGGGACAGGAAAAAGTACTTC
TRBD2	TRBV18	once	TRBJ2-7	CASSPLTSGAYEQYF	TGTGCCAGCTCACCATTGACTAGCGGGGCCTACGAGCAGTACTTC